Presented here are 29 T cell receptor beta chains from one specimen sequenced in a study of T-cell memory formation after mild COVID-19. TCRdb processed the 5' RACE reads anew with MiXCR; each CDR3 protein has one entry. The sample has almost 550,000 distinct CDR3 sequences, 20% seen once; the top ten hold approximately 13%. The sample comprised PBMCs or a T cell subset sorted from them (not recorded which). All receptors derive from an adult woman who had mild COVID-19 (a few samples of this study predate the infection). Cell type and time point are not known.

CDR3 loop: CASSPWRDEQYF. DNA of the CDR3: TGTGCCAGCTCACCTTGGCGGGACGAGCAGTACTTC. This rearrangement joins TRBV18 to TRBJ2-7, with D possibly being TRBD2 (5 bases). The CDR3 sequence is 12 residues long. Germline lookup yields CDR1 KGHSH and CDR2 LQKENI. V shed 3 bases and J shed 5 bases, with 8 bases lying between them.

This clonotype appeared a single time. The chain employs TRBV29-1 and TRBJ2-1, with 8 bases fitting TRBD2. This CDR3 spans 13 amino acids. Germline CDR1 and CDR2: SQVTM and ANQGSEA. The junction had 1 base not matched to a gene; V was cut back by 3 bases and J by 3 bases. DNA for the CDR3: TGCAGCGTTGATAGCGGGATCTACAATGAGCAGTTCTTC. This codes for CSVDSGIYNEQFF.

The V and J genes are TRBV7-2 and TRBJ2-7, with a weak D call TRBD2 (6 bases). Trimming took off 5 bases at V and 3 bases at J, with 14 bases between the two ends. CDR3 length: 14 residues. CDR1 is SGHTA, CDR2 FQGNSA, per germline. The CDR3 is CASSPGSRDYEQYF. The CDR3 nucleotides are TGTGCCAGCAGCCCGGGATCGCGGGACTACGAGCAGTACTTC.

This clonotype was counted a few times. The chain links TRBV18 to TRBJ2-1; 10 nucleotides line up with TRBD2. There are 16 residues in the CDR3. With 3 bases clipped from V and 7 bases from J, the junction kept 9 bases outside the gene matches. Looked up from germline, CDR1 is KGHSH and CDR2 is LQKENI. DNA of the CDR3: TGTGCCAGCTCACCCTCCCAAGCGGGGGGGGTTAATGAGCAGTTCTTC. It yields the protein CASSPSQAGGVNEQFF.

This clonotype was seen a few times. The chain recombines TRBV12-3 or TRBV12-4 with TRBJ2-7; D remains unclear. The CDR3 contains 15 residues. Trimming took 5 bases from V and 4 from J, leaving 18 bases between them. In nucleotides, the CDR3 is TGTGCCAGCAGTCCCAGCGCTGGCCTGGGGTACGAGCAGTACTTC. Its translation: CASSPSAGLGYEQYF.

This clonotype was found many times. This chain joins TRBV5-5 and TRBJ1-5, with D maybe TRBD1 (5 bases). This CDR3 region has 16 residues. Trimming took off 4 bases at V and 0 bases at J, with 14 bases between the two ends. Looked up from germline, CDR1 is SGHKS and CDR2 is YYEKEE (reference sequence). This CDR3 reads CASSALGGDSNQPQHF. Here the CDR3 DNA reads TGTGCCAGCAGCGCTCTTGGGGGGGATAGCAATCAGCCCCAGCATTTT. Combining the CDR3 with reference TRBV5-5 and TRBJ1-5 gives the whole variable domain DAGVTQSPTHLIKTRGQQVTLRCSPISGHKSVSWYQQVLGQGPQFIFQYYEKEERGRGNFPDRFSARQFPNYSSELNVNALLLGDSALYLCASSALGGDSNQPQHFGDGTRLSIL.

This clonotype was observed a handful of times. V usage is TRBV12-3 or TRBV12-4 and J usage is TRBJ1-1; tentatively, D is TRBD1 (6 bases). There are 14 residues in the CDR3. V was trimmed by 5 bases and J by 4 bases, leaving 14 bases between them. DNA for the CDR3: TGTGCCAGCAGTCCCTCGACAGGAAGCACTGAAGCTTTCTTT. This sequence encodes CASSPSTGSTEAFF.

This clonotype has only a few counts. This rearrangement joins TRBV29-1 to TRBJ2-7; either TRBD1 or TRBD2 may supply D (5 bases each). The germline gives CDR1 SQVTM, CDR2 ANQGSEA. V was pared by 7 bases and J by 4 bases, with 26 bases between. The CDR3 extends over 16 amino acids. The CDR3 reads CSARDQGLPKGYEQYF. The DNA of the CDR3 is TGCAGCGCGCGCGACCAAGGACTGCCAAAGGGGTACGAGCAGTACTTC.

This chain links TRBV5-1 with TRBJ2-3, with TRBD1 matching over 7 bases. The CDR3 covers 15 residues. The germline V gene encodes CDR1 SGHRS and CDR2 YFSETQ. The V gene end was trimmed by 0 bases and the J gene end by 4 bases; junction bases not matched to a gene: 5. The CDR3 sequence is CASSLGQGTADTQYF. CDR3 DNA: TGCGCCAGCAGCTTGGGACAGGGTACGGCAGATACGCAGTATTTT.

This clonotype occurred many times. The CDR3 spells CASSLLTGGLTYEQYF. The CDR3 coding sequence is TGCGCCAGCAGCTTGTTGACGGGGGGCCTTACCTACGAGCAGTACTTC. The genes are TRBV5-1 and TRBJ2-7; perhaps TRBD2 as D (7 bases). The germline V and J ends were trimmed by 1 base and 2 bases, with 16 bases remaining between them. There are 16 residues in the CDR3. Germline CDR1 reads SGHRS; CDR2 reads YFSETQ. The variable domain in full, completed from reference TRBV5-1 and TRBJ2-7, reads KAGVTQTPRYLIKTRGQQVTLSCSPISGHRSVSWYQQTPGQGLQFLFEYFSETQRNKGNFPGRFSGRQFSNSRSEMNVSTLELGDSALYLCASSLLTGGLTYEQYFGPGTRLTVT.

This clonotype was seen more than once but under ten times. V is TRBV7-9 and J is TRBJ2-7; D is undetermined. The CDR3 spans 18 residues. The germline CDR1 and CDR2 sequences are SEHNR and FQNEAQ (reference sequence). V lost 5 bases, J lost 1 base, and 24 bases lay in between. The DNA of the CDR3 is TGTGCCAGCAGCCTGAGCCGTAGTAGGTCGAACTATTCCTACGAGCAGTACTTC. Its translation is CASSLSRSRSNYSYEQYF.

This clonotype was observed at least ten times. The chain is built from TRBV15 and TRBJ2-1; D remains ambiguous. Trimming took 1 base from V and 2 from J, leaving 0 bases between them. The CDR3 spans 12 residues. Germline CDR1 and CDR2: LNHNV and YYDKDF (reference sequence). CDR3 residues: CATSRAYNEQFF. In nucleotides, the CDR3 is TGTGCCACCAGCAGAGCCTACAATGAGCAGTTCTTC.

A few counts support this clonotype. The V gene is TRBV12-3 or TRBV12-4, the J gene TRBJ1-6, with TRBD1 as a possible D gene (5 bases). The CDR3 loop spans 15 amino acids. V gave up 5 bases and J gave up 7 bases, with 15 bases separating them. CDR3 bases: TGTGCCAGCAGTCCGAGGGGCCCATGGAATTCACCCCTCCACTTT. Its translation: CASSPRGPWNSPLHF.

The V gene is TRBV25-1, the J gene TRBJ1-3, with D perhaps matching TRBD1 (5 bases). This CDR3 has 14 residues. Between the trimmed V and J ends, which lost 1 base and 7 bases, there was a span of 11 bases. Germline V CDR1 and CDR2: MGHDK, SYGVNS. The CDR3 region is CASSESKWGNTIYF. DNA of the CDR3: TGTGCCAGCAGTGAATCTAAGTGGGGGAACACCATATATTTT. Variable domain in full (rest from reference TRBV25-1 and TRBJ1-3): EADIYQTPRYLVIGTGKKITLECSQTMGHDKMYWYQQDPGMELHLIHYSYGVNSTEKGDLSSESTVSRIRTEHFPLTLESARPSHTSQYLCASSESKWGNTIYFGEGSWLTVV.

This clonotype was observed a few times. V usage is TRBV7-3 and J usage is TRBJ2-2; D unclear. Looked up from germline, CDR1 is SGHTA and CDR2 is FQGTGA. The CDR3 contains 13 residues. The V gene lost 4 bases and the J gene lost 6 bases, with 9 bases spanning the gap. CDR3 DNA sequence: TGTGCCAGCAGCTCCCCGACCGCCGGGGAGCTGTTTTTT. The encoded protein is CASSSPTAGELFF.

The chain uses TRBV5-6 and TRBJ2-7; 9 bases are shared with TRBD1. The CDR3 consists of 14 residues. The V and J ends lost 5 bases and 5 bases, in that order; junction bases with no gene match: 8. CDR1 is SGHDT, CDR2 YYEEEE, per germline. The DNA for the CDR3 is TGTGCCAGCAGAACCGGGACAGGGCTACACGAGCAGTACTTC. Its translation: CASRTGTGLHEQYF. Based on the CDR3 plus reference TRBV5-6 and TRBJ2-7, the full variable domain is DAGVTQSPTHLIKTRGQQVTLRCSPKSGHDTVSWYQQALGQGPQFIFQYYEEEERQRGNFPDRFSGHQFPNYSSELNVNALLLGDSALYLCASRTGTGLHEQYFGPGTRLTVT.

This clonotype was detected only a few times. This chain links TRBV15 with TRBJ2-7; the D is unclear. This CDR3 spans 13 amino acids. Germline CDR1 is LNHNV and CDR2 is YYDKDF (reference sequence). V dropped 0 bases and J dropped 6 bases, with 9 bases sitting between them. CDR3 residues: CATSRDRSREQYF. CDR3 in DNA: TGTGCCACCAGCAGAGATCGCTCTCGCGAGCAGTACTTC.

J is TRBJ2-3 and V is TRBV10-3; 9 bases fit TRBD1. CDR1 and CDR2 from the germline V gene are ENHRY and SYGVKD. CDR3 size: 17 residues. The V and J ends lost 4 bases and 3 bases, in that order; junction bases with no gene match: 11. The CDR3 DNA reads as TGTGCCATCAGTGCCCGAGGAGGGACAGGGATAACAGATACGCAGTATTTT. Encoded protein: CAISARGGTGITDTQYF.

The chain combines TRBV4-2 with TRBJ2-1; possible D gene TRBD2, 6 bases. This CDR3 comprises 16 residues. Deletions cut 0 bases from V and 4 bases from J, with 13 bases between. Germline V gene lookup returns CDR1 LGHNA and CDR2 YNFKEQ. CDR3 in amino acids: CASSQDRDSGYNEQFF. The CDR3 coding sequence is TGTGCCAGCAGCCAAGATCGAGATAGCGGATACAATGAGCAGTTCTTC.

This clonotype was seen a few times. This chain joins TRBV3-1 and TRBJ1-3; no reliable D call. V gave up 6 bases and J gave up 4 bases, with 13 bases separating them. The CDR3 is made up of 14 amino acids. Germline V CDR1 and CDR2: LGHDT, YNNKEL (reference sequence). The CDR3 sequence is CASSRPATGNTIYF. The DNA of the CDR3 is TGTGCCAGCAGTCGACCCGCAACGGGAAACACCATATATTTT.

This clonotype has only a few counts. The rearrangement links TRBV7-9 to TRBJ1-2; 7 nucleotides line up with TRBD1. CDR1 and CDR2 (germline): SEHNR, FQNEAQ (reference sequence). Unmatched junction bases numbered 8, after V lost 5 bases and J lost 2 bases. The CDR3 extends over 15 amino acids. The CDR3 sequence is CASSPQGMENYGYTF. DNA for the CDR3: TGTGCCAGCAGCCCACAGGGGATGGAAAACTATGGCTACACCTTC.

This clonotype showed up just a few times. The J gene is TRBJ2-1, the V gene TRBV27, with TRBD1 matching 8 bases. The CDR3 totals 14 residues. The V gene end was trimmed by 5 bases and the J gene end by 12 bases; junction bases not matched to a gene: 12. Germline V gene data show CDR1 as MNHEY and CDR2 as SMNVEV (reference sequence). The CDR3 nucleotides are TGTGCCAGCAGTACCCGGGACAGGCACATTGTGCAGTTCTTC. Its translation is CASSTRDRHIVQFF.

The chain links TRBV7-8 to TRBJ2-2, with D possibly TRBD2 on 5 matching bases. V was cut by 1 base and J by 5 bases, with 14 bases left in between. From germline, CDR1 is SGHVS and CDR2 FQNEAQ. The CDR3 extends over 16 amino acids. The CDR3 nucleotides are TGTGCCAGCAGCTTAGGAGGGAGCTTGGTTACCGGGGAGCTGTTTTTT. This codes for CASSLGGSLVTGELFF.

This clonotype was seen a few times. The chain links TRBV12-3 or TRBV12-4 to TRBJ2-7, with 7 positions matching TRBD2. Unmatched junction bases numbered 6, after V lost 1 base and J lost 6 bases. There are 14 residues in the CDR3. CDR3 in amino acids: CASSLGGGLLEQYF. The CDR3, as DNA: TGTGCCAGCAGTTTAGGCGGGGGTTTACTCGAGCAGTACTTC.

This chain's CDR3 is CASSGAAGYTF. The CDR3 nucleotides are TGTGCCAGCAGTGGGGCAGCGGGCTACACCTTC. The chain employs TRBV12-3 or TRBV12-4 and TRBJ1-2; D perhaps matches TRBD1 (5 bases). V was cut by 5 bases and J by 8 bases, with 9 bases left in between. The CDR3 runs 11 residues.

The chain uses TRBV7-9 and TRBJ2-7, with 8 bases fitting TRBD2. The length of the CDR3 is 16 residues. Germline trimming cut 5 bases from V and 2 bases from J; bases unmatched to any gene: 11. Germline V gene sequence: CDR1 SEHNR, CDR2 FQNEAQ (reference sequence). CDR3 nucleotides: TGTGCCAGCAGCACTAACAGCGGGAGAGGGCCCTACGAGCAGTACTTC. It specifies CASSTNSGRGPYEQYF.

The CDR3 sequence is CASSPAKDFNYGYTF. CDR3 DNA sequence: TGCGCCAGCAGCCCAGCCAAGGATTTTAACTATGGCTACACCTTC. The chain joins TRBV4-1 to TRBJ1-2; D call uncertain. Germline CDR1 is MGHRA and CDR2 is YSYEKL. The V and J ends lost 4 bases and 1 base respectively, with 13 bases between them. This CDR3 has 15 residues.

The V gene is TRBV25-1, the J gene TRBJ1-2; D perhaps matches TRBD1 (6 bases). The germline V gene has CDR1 MGHDK and CDR2 SYGVNS. The V and J ends lost 3 bases and 4 bases respectively, with 15 bases between them. The CDR3 is made up of 15 amino acids. The CDR3 region is CASSDGGGAGYGYTF. The CDR3 coding sequence is TGTGCCAGCAGTGACGGCGGGGGGGCCGGCTATGGCTACACCTTC.

The gene calls are TRBV7-2 and TRBJ1-6; TRBD1 aligns across 9 bases. The CDR3 has 14 residues. Trimming removed 5 bases from V and 10 bases from J; junction bases left unmatched: 6. Germline assignment: CDR1 SGHTA and CDR2 FQGNSA. CDR3 bases: TGTGCCAGCAGCCAACAGGGGGCAGGATCACCCCTCCACTTT. Translation: CASSQQGAGSPLHF.